The clone carrying this T cell receptor (beta chain) was counted many times. This entry belongs to a study of T-cell memory formation after mild COVID-19. From 5'RACE with constant-segment primers came TCR alpha and TCR beta cDNA libraries that carried sample barcodes and UMIs. TCRdb reanalysed the 5' RACE reads using MiXCR and keeps one entry per CDR3 protein. The repertoire includes 150,000 to 200,000 distinct CDR3 sequences, roughly 10% of them detected once, and more than 3.5% sits in the top ten. V dropped 0 bases and J dropped 5 bases, with 4 bases sitting between them. The germline V gene encodes CDR1 SGDLS and CDR2 YYNGEE. The CDR3 is made up of 12 amino acids.

The receptor was isolated from a man between 18 and 29 years old who had mild COVID-19 (a few samples of this study predate the infection). Cell type and time point are not known. Input material: PBMCs or a T cell subset sorted from them (not recorded which). J is TRBJ2-3 and V is TRBV9, with D unresolved. This chain's CDR3 is CASSVELDTQYF. CDR3 DNA sequence: TGTGCCAGCAGCGTAGAATTAGATACGCAGTATTTT.